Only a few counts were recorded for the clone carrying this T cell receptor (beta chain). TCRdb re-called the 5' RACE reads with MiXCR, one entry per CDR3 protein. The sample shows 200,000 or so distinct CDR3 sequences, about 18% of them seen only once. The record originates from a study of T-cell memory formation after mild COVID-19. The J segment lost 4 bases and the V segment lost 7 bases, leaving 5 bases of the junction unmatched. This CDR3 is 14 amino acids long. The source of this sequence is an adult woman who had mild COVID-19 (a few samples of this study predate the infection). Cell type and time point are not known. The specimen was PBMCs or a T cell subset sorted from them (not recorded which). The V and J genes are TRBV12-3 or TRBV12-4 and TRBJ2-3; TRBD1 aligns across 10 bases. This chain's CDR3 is CASKLGTGADTQYF. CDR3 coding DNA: TGTGCCAGCAAGCTCGGGACAGGGGCAGATACGCAGTATTTT.